What follows are 28 T cell receptor beta chains derived from one specimen sequenced in a study of OX40 agonist ivuxolimab in advanced cancers. This table comes from immunoSEQ multiplex PCR, and its TCRdb copy is limited to in-frame clones, with some not included. The sample yields under 70,000 clones, more than 85% seen once. The sequenced sample was CD4+ or CD8+ T cells sorted from blood, obtained in a trial of the OX40 agonist ivuxolimab. The receptor set was obtained from an adult with an advanced solid tumor such as melanoma, head and neck, liver or kidney cancer.

The chain combines TRBV5-4 with TRBJ2-7, with 8 nucleotides matching TRBD1. This CDR3 comprises 14 residues. The germline CDR1 and CDR2 sequences are SGHNT and YYREEE (reference sequence). With 1 base clipped from V and 3 bases from J, the junction kept 3 bases outside the gene matches. The CDR3 DNA reads TGTGCCAGCAGCTTGCACACAGGGGGCTACGAGCAGTACTTC. Its protein is CASSLHTGGYEQYF.

The rearrangement uses TRBV5-6 and TRBJ2-1; D remains ambiguous. Germline V gene lookup returns CDR1 SGHDT and CDR2 YYEEEE. With 1 base removed from V and 10 bases from J, the gap between germline ends came to 6 bases. The CDR3 runs to 11 residues. CDR3 in amino acids: CASSLTQEQFF. DNA for the CDR3: TGTGCCAGCAGCTTGACGCAGGAGCAGTTCTTC.

The V gene is TRBV9, the J gene TRBJ2-7; D may be TRBD2 (5 bases). Looked up from germline, CDR1 is SGDLS and CDR2 is YYNGEE. CDR3 size: 14 residues. Trimming pared 4 bases from V and 6 bases from J, leaving 17 bases between. CDR3 in DNA: TGTGCCAGCAGCCCCCGTTCCCAAGGGAGCGAGCAGTACTTC. It specifies CASSPRSQGSEQYF. Using reference TRBV9 and TRBJ2-7 for the parts outside the CDR3, the full variable domain is DSGVTQTPKHLITATGQRVTLRCSPRSGDLSVYWYQQSLDQGLQFLIQYYNGEERAKGNILERFSAQQFPDLHSELNLSSLELGDSALYFCASSPRSQGSEQYFGPGTRLTVT.

The rearrangement uses TRBV7-8 and TRBJ2-7, with a tentative D call TRBD2 (7 bases). There are 16 residues in the CDR3. CDR1 is SGHVS, CDR2 FQNEAQ, per germline. V shed 5 bases and J shed 0 bases, with 17 bases lying between them. CDR3 sequence reads: CASSEGGGLISYEQYF. In nucleotides, the CDR3 is TGTGCCAGCAGCGAAGGGGGGGGACTAATCTCCTACGAGCAGTACTTC.

The V gene is TRBV11-3, the J gene TRBJ1-3; no definite D call. V dropped 4 bases and J dropped 8 bases, with 15 bases sitting between them. The CDR3 has 14 residues. CDR1 SGHNT and CDR2 YENEEA come from the germline V gene. For the CDR3, the DNA is TGTGCCAGCAGCTCAACCGGCCTGCTCGACACCATATATTTT. Amino acid sequence: CASSSTGLLDTIYF.

The CDR3 DNA reads as TGCGCCAGCAGCCAAACCTTCCAGGGACAGGGGATGGAGACCCAGTACTTC. This gives the protein CASSQTFQGQGMETQYF. This sequence joins TRBV4-1 and TRBJ2-5; 10 bases fit TRBD1. V shed 2 bases, J shed 5 bases, and the junction held 11 bases outside the gene matches. Germline CDR1 MGHRA, CDR2 YSYEKL. The CDR3 loop spans 17 amino acids.

This clone appeared a single time. The genes are TRBV19 and TRBJ1-5; 9 nucleotides agree with TRBD1. CDR3 length equals 18 residues. Trimming took 7 bases from V and 0 from J; bases not matched to a gene: 13. Germline values: CDR1 LNHDA, CDR2 SQIVND (reference sequence). CDR3 amino acids: CASKSATGGAYSNQPQHF. The CDR3 coding sequence is TGTGCCAGTAAATCAGCGACAGGGGGTGCTTATAGCAATCAGCCCCAGCATTTT.

This clone was detected once. The CDR3 region is CASSTFPLYEQYF. In DNA form, the CDR3 reads TGTGCCAGCAGCACTTTCCCCCTCTACGAGCAGTACTTC. The chain has TRBV5-3 and TRBJ2-7, with D hard to call. TRBV5-3 is noted as an ORF with a role that remains uncertain. The CDR3 is made up of 13 amino acids. V was clipped by 8 bases and J by 3 bases, with 15 bases between them.

The V gene is TRBV2, the J gene TRBJ2-7, with D tentatively TRBD1 (5 bases). The CDR3 consists of 13 residues. Per the germline V gene, CDR1 is SNHLY and CDR2 is FYNNEI. Trimming left V 5 bases short and J 9 bases short, with 17 bases between. Here the CDR3 DNA reads TGTGCCAGCAGTAGCAGGGTTTCCTTTGGGCAGTACTTC. Translation: CASSSRVSFGQYF.

CDR3 bases: TGTGCCAGCTCACGAGGGGATGACAATCAGCCCCAGCATTTT. This gives the protein CASSRGDDNQPQHF. The V and J genes are TRBV18 and TRBJ1-5, with a possible D match to TRBD1 (5 bases). The germline V gene encodes CDR1 KGHSH and CDR2 LQKENI. Trimming shortened V by 4 bases and J by 3 bases, and 10 bases separated the two germline ends. The CDR3 has 14 residues.

The gene calls are TRBV11-2 and TRBJ1-1, with D maybe TRBD1 (6 bases). Germline V gene data show CDR1 as SGHAT and CDR2 as FQNNGV. CDR3 length equals 16 residues. V lost 4 bases, J lost 4 bases, and 19 bases lay in between. The chain's CDR3 is CASSSSGGLIGTEAFF. CDR3 bases: TGTGCCAGCAGCTCTTCCGGGGGGCTTATAGGCACTGAAGCTTTCTTT.

The V call is TRBV5-4, the J call TRBJ1-2; 9 bases fit TRBD1. This CDR3 has 15 residues. CDR1 is SGHNT, CDR2 YYREEE, per germline (reference sequence). V lost 2 bases and J lost 6; bases outside the gene matches: 8. CDR3 amino acids: CASSLQGAQANGYTF. DNA for the CDR3: TGTGCCAGCAGCTTACAGGGGGCGCAAGCAAATGGCTACACCTTC.

The chain is built from TRBV6-6 and TRBJ2-3; TRBD2 matches at 8 bases. This CDR3 has 15 amino acids. V trimming: 2 bases; J trimming: 5 bases; junction bases outside the gene matches: 6. Germline V gene data show CDR1 as MNHNY and CDR2 as SVGAGI (reference sequence). For the CDR3, the DNA is TGTGCCAGCAGTTACGATCGCCGGGGGGGAGATACGCAGTATTTT. Amino acids: CASSYDRRGGDTQYF.

This chain joins TRBV7-3 and TRBJ1-6; D not resolved. V lost 4 bases, J lost 6 bases, and 10 bases lay in between. The CDR3 is 14 residues long. The V gene's germline CDR1 is SGHTA and CDR2 FQGTGA. Written as DNA, the CDR3 is TGTGCCAGCAGCTCCTCGGGCGGTAATTCACCCCTCCACTTT. Protein product: CASSSSGGNSPLHF.

Remarks on this clone: At one boundary the junction diverges from the germline segment, which might be a read error. The gene calls are TRBV6-5 and TRBJ2-7, with D possibly being TRBD1 or TRBD2 (5 bases each). The germline V gene encodes CDR1 MNHEY and CDR2 SVGAGI. This CDR3 region has 13 residues. This chain's CDR3 is CAISRDVNYEQYF. The CDR3, as DNA: TGTGCCATCAGTCGGGACGTAAACTACGAGCAGTACTTC.

V and J are TRBV5-6 and TRBJ1-2; the D is unclear. CDR1 SGHDT and CDR2 YYEEEE come from the germline V gene. The CDR3 is 14 residues long. Trimming stripped 2 bases from V and 7 bases from J, with 15 bases between. The DNA of the CDR3 is TGTGCCAGCAGCTTACCCGCCGGGTGGGGTGGCTACACCTTC. This codes for CASSLPAGWGGYTF.

J is TRBJ2-7 and V is TRBV6-6, with 7 positions matching TRBD1. The CDR3 sequence is 14 residues long. The J segment lost 5 bases and the V segment lost 5 bases, leaving 9 bases of the junction unmatched. Germline CDR1 MNHNY, CDR2 SVGAGI (reference sequence). The CDR3 protein is CASSPDRVRNEQYF. CDR3 in DNA: TGTGCCAGCAGTCCCGACAGGGTGAGGAACGAGCAGTACTTC.

This sequence joins TRBV19 and TRBJ2-5; a possible D gene is TRBD2 (6 bases). CDR3 size: 15 residues. With 1 base removed from V and 5 bases from J, the gap between germline ends came to 14 bases. Germline CDR1 LNHDA, CDR2 SQIVND (reference sequence). CDR3 nucleotide sequence: TGTGCCAGTAGTATAGTATCGGCAGGGAGGGAGACCCAGTACTTC. Translated: CASSIVSAGRETQYF.

The CDR3 DNA follows: TGTGCCAGCAAGGGGGGGCCCTCGAACACCGGGGAGCTGTTTTTT. Residues: CASKGGPSNTGELFF. The chain combines TRBV7-8 with TRBJ2-2, with D perhaps TRBD2 (7 bases). CDR1 is SGHVS, CDR2 FQNEAQ, per germline. The CDR3 contains 15 residues. Deletions cut 7 bases from V and 0 bases from J, with 12 bases between.

The rearrangement joins TRBV27 to TRBJ1-5, with D possibly matching TRBD1 (5 bases). The CDR3 length is 16 residues. From germline, CDR1 is MNHEY and CDR2 SMNVEV (reference sequence). V gave up 1 base and J gave up 1 base, with 11 bases separating them. Written as DNA, the CDR3 is TGTGCCAGCAGTTTATGGGGCATCGGAAGCAATCAGCCCCAGCATTTT. It codes for CASSLWGIGSNQPQHF.

The chain employs TRBV29-1 and TRBJ1-1; possible D gene TRBD1, 6 bases. From germline, CDR1 is SQVTM and CDR2 ANQGSEA. CDR3 length: 12 amino acids. V lost 3 bases, J lost 9 bases, and 14 bases lay in between. The CDR3 sequence: CSVDVGAGKAFF. The CDR3 region has the DNA TGCAGCGTTGATGTGGGGGCGGGAAAAGCTTTCTTT.

The chain recombines TRBV2 with TRBJ1-2; TRBD1 matches 7 bases. Germline CDR1 and CDR2: SNHLY and FYNNEI. CDR3 length: 14 amino acids. Trimming removed 3 bases from V and 3 bases from J; junction bases left unmatched: 4. The CDR3 is CASSDRTGDYGYTF. CDR3 in DNA: TGTGCCAGCAGTGACCGAACAGGGGACTATGGCTACACCTTC.

This clone appeared once. The sample holds other DNA sequences that translate to the same CDR3. V and J are TRBV27 and TRBJ1-5; no clear D. V was trimmed by 0 bases and J by 7 bases, leaving 13 bases between them. There are 15 residues in the CDR3. CDR1 and CDR2 from the germline V gene are MNHEY and SMNVEV (reference sequence). The CDR3 region is CASSLSPPVGQPQHF. DNA of the CDR3: TGTGCCAGCAGTTTATCCCCCCCGGTGGGGCAGCCCCAGCATTTT.

The rearrangement uses TRBV7-3 and TRBJ2-3, with D hard to call. Trimming cost V 5 bases and J 5 bases, with 14 bases left between them. The CDR3 extends over 14 amino acids. In germline, CDR1 is SGHTA, CDR2 FQGTGA. The CDR3 reads CASSPGAAGDTQYF. Here the CDR3 DNA reads TGTGCCAGCAGCCCCGGAGCAGCAGGAGATACGCAGTATTTT.

The V call is TRBV30, the J call TRBJ2-5; 8 bases map to TRBD1. Trimming cost V 1 base and J 5 bases; bases outside gene matches: 3. The CDR3 has 13 residues. Germline V gives CDR1 GTSNPN, CDR2 SVGIG (reference sequence). CDR3 amino acids: CAWSGQGAETQYF. In nucleotides, the CDR3 is TGTGCCTGGAGTGGCCAGGGGGCCGAGACCCAGTACTTC.

The rearrangement uses TRBV7-9 and TRBJ2-1; TRBD1 is a possible D gene (6 bases). Trimming removed 3 bases from V and 2 bases from J, with 14 bases in between. Germline V gives CDR1 SEHNR, CDR2 FQNEAQ (reference sequence). CDR3 length equals 16 residues. The CDR3 DNA is TGTGCCAGCAGCTTGGGGTGGCAGGGGACCTACAATGAGCAGTTCTTC. This translates into CASSLGWQGTYNEQFF.

The chain couples TRBV12-5 to TRBJ1-1; 7 nucleotides line up with TRBD1. Germline values: CDR1 LGHNT, CDR2 FRNRAP. V lost 5 bases and J lost 5; bases outside the gene matches: 5. The CDR3 runs to 13 residues. CDR3: CASGNRDSTEAFF. As DNA, the CDR3 is TGTGCTAGTGGTAACCGGGACAGTACTGAAGCTTTCTTT.

This chain links TRBV11-3 with TRBJ2-7; D is perhaps TRBD1 (5 bases). CDR3 length: 12 amino acids. V lost 6 bases to trimming and J lost 4 bases, with 10 bases between them. Germline lookup yields CDR1 SGHNT and CDR2 YENEEA. The chain's CDR3 is CASSKDRYEQYF. CDR3 DNA sequence: TGTGCCAGCAGTAAAGACAGATACGAGCAGTACTTC.